The 4 T cell receptor beta chains below come from one sample, sequenced in a study of cytomegalovirus exposure and HLA in healthy donors. Method: immunoSEQ multiplex PCR; TCRdb's copy keeps in-frame clones and lacks some. The table records about 160,000 clones, 84% of them present only once. The material sequenced was PBMCs. These receptors were taken from a man aged 25 to 40 in good health and CMV-seropositive.

The V and J genes are TRBV6-1 and TRBJ1-2, with 10 bases lining up with TRBD1. CDR1 is MNHNS, CDR2 SASEGT, per germline. This CDR3 is 17 amino acids long. V lost 3 bases and J lost 0; bases outside the gene matches: 7. The CDR3 is CASSEHGTGDPNYGYTF. The CDR3 coding sequence is TGTGCCAGCAGTGAGCATGGGACAGGGGATCCTAACTATGGCTACACCTTC.

This clone has only a few counts. The same CDR3 arises from other DNA sequences in this sample as well. The chain links TRBV5-1 to TRBJ1-5; 12 bases map to TRBD1. The germline V gene encodes CDR1 SGHRS and CDR2 YFSETQ. Trimming at V came to 9 bases and at J to 2 bases, leaving 24 bases not matched to a gene. This CDR3 comprises 21 residues. For the CDR3, the DNA is TGCGCCACCGAAGTGGGAGTTGGGGGACAGGGGGCGCGGGGATGCAATCAGCCCCAGCATTTT. Translated, it gives CATEVGVGGQGARGCNQPQHF.

J is TRBJ2-1 and V is TRBV5-1, with 11 bases identical to TRBD2. Germline CDR1 and CDR2: SGHRS and YFSETQ. The junction had 11 bases not matched to a gene; V was cut back by 4 bases and J by 14 bases. The CDR3 spans 14 residues. The CDR3 DNA reads TGCGCCAGCAGCCAGGGACTAGCGGAGGGGGGGAAGTTCTTC. It is translated as CASSQGLAEGGKFF.

DNA for the CDR3: TGTGCCACCAGCAGAGGATTTTCCGGTTCGGGTGAAAAACTGTTTTTT. Amino acid sequence: CATSRGFSGSGEKLFF. The chain couples TRBV15 to TRBJ1-4; D not certain. From germline, CDR1 is LNHNV and CDR2 YYDKDF (reference sequence). Trimming stripped 1 base from V and 7 bases from J, with 16 bases between. The CDR3 runs to 16 residues. Supplemented by reference TRBV15 and TRBJ1-4, the full variable domain reads DAMVIQNPRYQVTQFGKPVTLSCSQTLNHNVMYWYQQKSSQAPKLLFHYYDKDFNNEADTPDNFQSRRPNTSFCFLDIRSPGLGDTAMYLCATSRGFSGSGEKLFFGSGTQLSVL.